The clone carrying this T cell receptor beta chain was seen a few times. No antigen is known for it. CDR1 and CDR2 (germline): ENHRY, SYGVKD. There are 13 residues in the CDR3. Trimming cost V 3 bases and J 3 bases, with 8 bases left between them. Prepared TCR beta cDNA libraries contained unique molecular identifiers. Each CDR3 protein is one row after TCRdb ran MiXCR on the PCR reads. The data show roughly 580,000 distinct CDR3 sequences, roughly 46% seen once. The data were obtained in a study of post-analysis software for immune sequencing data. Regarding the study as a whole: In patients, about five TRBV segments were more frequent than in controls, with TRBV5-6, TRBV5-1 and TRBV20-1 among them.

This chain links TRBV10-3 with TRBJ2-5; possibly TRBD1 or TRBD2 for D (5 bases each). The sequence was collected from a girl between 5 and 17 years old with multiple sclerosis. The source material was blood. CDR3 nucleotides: TGTGCCATCAGTGAATTGGGGGAAGAGACCCAGTACTTC. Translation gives CAISELGEETQYF.